This entry lists 18 T cell receptor beta chains sequenced from one sample in a study of CD8+CD57+ T cells in acquired aplastic anemia. Genomic DNA, serving as template, underwent TCR beta VDJ and CDR3 profiling. TCRdb reprocessed the reads with MiXCR, giving one entry per CDR3 protein. Of 100,000 to 150,000 distinct CDR3 sequences in the sample, approximately 41% were seen once. The material sequenced was sorted CD4+, CD8+, or CD8+CD57+ T cells (not recorded which) from PBMCs. The receptors were gathered from a human donor in good health, serving as a control.

This clonotype was found many times. The rearrangement links TRBV10-1 to TRBJ1-1, with D uncertain. The germline gives CDR1 WNHNN, CDR2 SYGVQD (reference sequence). V was pared by 2 bases and J by 0 bases, with 4 bases between. The CDR3 sequence is 13 residues long. CDR3: CASSEALNTEAFF. DNA for the CDR3: TGCGCCAGCAGTGAGGCTTTGAACACTGAAGCTTTCTTT.

This clonotype appeared a few times. Mismatch with germline at one junction end may stem from a read error. The chain carries TRBV10-1 and TRBJ2-5; TRBD2 agrees at 10 bases. The J call is in doubt because the DNA end fits TRBJ2-7 better. CDR1 WNHNN and CDR2 SYGVQD come from the germline V gene (reference sequence). This CDR3 is 16 amino acids long. The CDR3 sequence is CASNESPSGRVHEQYF. CDR3 nucleotide sequence: TGCGCCAGCAATGAGTCGCCTAGCGGGAGAGTACACGAGCAGTACTTC.

On this clonotype: Its ends do not fully match the called genes, so a read error is possible. J is TRBJ1-4 and V is TRBV27; D gene ambiguous. Per germline, CDR1 MNHEY and CDR2 SMNVEV (reference sequence). The CDR3 is 14 residues long. This CDR3 is CASSFRQANEKLFF. DNA of the CDR3: TGTGCCAGCAGTTTTAGGCAAGCAAATGAGAAACTGTTTTTT.

This clonotype was seen repeatedly, ten times or more. The genes are TRBV7-6 and TRBJ1-1, with a possible D match to TRBD1 (5 bases). With 0 bases removed from V and 0 bases from J, the gap between germline ends came to 11 bases. This CDR3 comprises 16 residues. From germline, CDR1 is SGHVS and CDR2 FNYEAQ. The chain's CDR3 is CASSLANRRLNTEAFF. The CDR3 DNA reads TGTGCCAGCAGCTTAGCAAACAGGCGGTTGAACACTGAAGCTTTCTTT.

This clonotype was seen many times. The chain recombines TRBV10-3 with TRBJ1-2, with 9 bases matching TRBD1. V shed 2 bases and J 7 bases; nucleotides not matched to a gene: 2. The CDR3 extends over 13 amino acids. CDR1 is ENHRY and CDR2 is SYGVKD in the germline V gene. DNA for the CDR3: TGTGCCATCAGTGAGGGGGACAGGGTTGGCTACACCTTC. Its translation is CAISEGDRVGYTF.

The chain links TRBV19 to TRBJ1-1; TRBD1 might be the D (6 bases). Germline V lookup: CDR1 LNHDA, CDR2 SQIVND (reference sequence). The CDR3 contains 13 residues. The V and J ends lost 4 bases and 5 bases respectively, with 11 bases between them. CDR3 DNA sequence: TGTGCCAGTAGTACGCGGGGGCGGACTGAAGCTTTCTTT. It encodes CASSTRGRTEAFF.

This clonotype was recorded many times. The genes are TRBV6-5 and TRBJ2-5; D unclear. Trimming pared 0 bases from V and 5 bases from J, leaving 4 bases between. CDR1 is MNHEY, CDR2 SVGAGI, per germline. This CDR3 has 12 residues. The CDR3 loop reads CASSYSGETQYF. For the CDR3, the DNA is TGTGCCAGCAGTTACTCTGGGGAGACCCAGTACTTC.

This clonotype was observed many times. The chain joins TRBV20-1 to TRBJ1-1; D gene unclear. CDR1 is DFQATT and CDR2 is SNEGSKA in the germline V gene (reference sequence). Trimming took off 6 bases at V and 1 base at J, with 12 bases between the two ends. The CDR3 length is 13 residues. The CDR3 DNA follows: TGCAGTGCGCACAAACCCTCGAACACTGAAGCTTTCTTT. The encoded protein is CSAHKPSNTEAFF.

At least ten counts were recorded for this clonotype. CDR3 sequence: CASSRTGAEAFF. The CDR3 DNA follows: TGTGCCAGCAGCCGGACAGGGGCTGAAGCTTTCTTT. The rearrangement joins TRBV2 to TRBJ1-1, with 9 bases matching TRBD1. Germline loops: CDR1 SNHLY, CDR2 FYNNEI. This CDR3 contains 12 residues. Losses at the gene ends were 6 bases for V and 6 bases for J; bases not matched to a gene: 2.

V is TRBV24-1 and J is TRBJ2-3; D possibly corresponds to TRBD1 (6 bases). Trimming pared 7 bases from V and 2 bases from J, leaving 15 bases between. The CDR3 contains 15 residues. The germline V gene has CDR1 KGHDR and CDR2 SFDVKD. The CDR3 region has the DNA TGTGCCACCAGAGATCAGGACAGTTACACAGATACGCAGTATTTT. Protein sequence: CATRDQDSYTDTQYF.

This clonotype was detected only a few times. The chain recombines TRBV4-1 with TRBJ2-3; TRBD2 might be the D (7 bases). Per germline, CDR1 MGHRA and CDR2 YSYEKL. This CDR3 contains 15 residues. Trimming stripped 6 bases from V and 4 bases from J, with 17 bases between. The CDR3 loop reads CASRGGGGLPDTQYF. The CDR3 nucleotides read TGCGCCAGCAGAGGGGGGGGGGGGCTGCCAGATACGCAGTATTTT.

This clonotype appeared a few times. The rearrangement uses TRBV24-1 and TRBJ2-5; D possibly uses TRBD1 or TRBD2 (5 bases each). This CDR3 has 12 residues. With 3 bases removed from V and 6 bases from J, the gap between germline ends came to 7 bases. Per the germline V gene, CDR1 is KGHDR and CDR2 is SFDVKD. The CDR3 loop is CATSDGGKTQYF. The CDR3 DNA reads as TGTGCCACCAGTGATGGGGGAAAGACCCAGTACTTC.

The chain employs TRBV9 and TRBJ2-5, with D possibly called TRBD1 or TRBD2 (7 bases each). From germline, CDR1 is SGDLS and CDR2 YYNGEE. The V end lost 0 bases, the J end lost 5 bases, and 14 bases lay between the germline ends. The CDR3 is made up of 15 amino acids. The CDR3 region has the DNA TGTGCCAGCAGCGTAGCGGGCAGGGGGGGGGAGACCCAGTACTTC. Translated, it gives CASSVAGRGGETQYF.

This clonotype turned up a few times. CDR3 amino acids: CASSLGQGASGNTIYF. CDR3 coding DNA: TGCGCCAGCAGCTTGGGACAGGGGGCTTCTGGAAACACCATATATTTT. The J gene is TRBJ1-3, the V gene TRBV5-1; 10 bases agree with TRBD1. Germline V CDR1 and CDR2: SGHRS, YFSETQ. CDR3 length: 16 amino acids. Losses at the gene ends were 0 bases for V and 1 base for J; bases not matched to a gene: 1.

V and J are TRBV16 and TRBJ2-7; maybe TRBD1 (5 bases). Germline V gene data show CDR1 as KGHSY and CDR2 as FQNENV. V was clipped by 0 bases and J by 6 bases, with 15 bases between them. There are 15 residues in the CDR3. CDR3 protein: CASSQSSGLGGEQYF. CDR3 DNA: TGTGCCAGCAGCCAATCCTCAGGGTTGGGCGGCGAGCAGTACTTC. The full variable domain, completed using reference TRBV16 and TRBJ2-7, is GEEVAQTPKHLVRGEGQKAKLYCAPIKGHSYVFWYQQVLKNEFKFLISFQNENVFDETGMPKERFSAKCLPNSPCSLEIQATKLEDSAVYFCASSQSSGLGGEQYFGPGTRLTVT.

Note on this clonotype: With a much larger clone just one base away, this may be a read error. The chain carries TRBV5-1 and TRBJ1-1; D gene ambiguous. Trimming pared 5 bases from V and 3 bases from J, leaving 17 bases between. Germline-derived CDR1 and CDR2 are SGHRS and YFSETQ. The CDR3 has 15 residues. CDR3 sequence reads: CASRQQSGSHTEAFF. The CDR3, as DNA: TGCGCCAGCAGACAGCAGAGCGGGAGCCACACTGAAGCTTTCTTT.

V is TRBV15 and J is TRBJ2-7; D may be TRBD2 (5 bases). Germline V gene sequence: CDR1 LNHNV, CDR2 YYDKDF (reference sequence). The CDR3 covers 14 residues. V lost 3 bases and J 7 bases, leaving 16 bases between the germline ends. The CDR3 protein is CATSRGTARDEQYF. CDR3 nucleotides: TGTGCCACCAGCAGGGGAACAGCTCGGGATGAGCAGTACTTC. The entire variable domain, with the rest obtained from reference TRBV15 and TRBJ2-7, is as follows: DAMVIQNPRYQVTQFGKPVTLSCSQTLNHNVMYWYQQKSSQAPKLLFHYYDKDFNNEADTPDNFQSRRPNTSFCFLDIRSPGLGDTAMYLCATSRGTARDEQYFGPGTRLTVT.

This clonotype showed up many times. The rearrangement links TRBV19 to TRBJ2-2, with D possibly being TRBD1 (5 bases). V shed 7 bases and J shed 5 bases, with 14 bases lying between them. The CDR3 loop spans 14 amino acids. CDR1 and CDR2 from the germline V gene are LNHDA and SQIVND (reference sequence). In nucleotides, the CDR3 is TGTGCCAGTATGGTACAGGTTGCTACCGGGGAGCTGTTTTTT. Translated: CASMVQVATGELFF.